The 23 T cell receptor beta chains in this list originate from one sample, sequenced in a study of blood T cell repertoires in COVID-19. Generated by immunoSEQ multiplex PCR, the TCRdb table keeps only in-frame clones and is missing some. The top ten clones hold about 13% of a sample with 24,000 or so clones, roughly 91% of them seen once. The sequenced material came from peripheral blood. Source of these receptors: a human donor in a cohort sampled during active COVID-19. The donor label of this sample is uncertain.

V is TRBV19 and J is TRBJ1-5, with D perhaps TRBD1 (6 bases). The CDR3 length is 16 residues. Germline V lookup: CDR1 LNHDA, CDR2 SQIVND (reference sequence). V was cut by 3 bases and J by 2 bases, with 14 bases left in between. CDR3 in amino acids: CASSIGTGRGNQPQHF. For the CDR3, the DNA is TGTGCCAGTAGTATTGGTACAGGGAGAGGCAATCAGCCCCAGCATTTT.

This clone was observed a handful of times. The V gene is TRBV18, the J gene TRBJ2-7; D remains ambiguous. Trimming stripped 6 bases from V and 0 bases from J, with 6 bases between. The CDR3 contains 12 residues. Looked up from germline, CDR1 is KGHSH and CDR2 is LQKENI. The CDR3 loop is CASSPSSYEQYF. The CDR3 DNA sequence: TGTGCCAGCTCTCCGAGCTCCTACGAGCAGTACTTC. The full variable domain, its missing parts supplied by reference TRBV18 and TRBJ2-7, is NAGVMQNPRHLVRRRGQEARLRCSPMKGHSHVYWYRQLPEEGLKFMVYLQKENIIDESGMPKERFSAEFPKEGPSILRIQQVVRGDSAAYFCASSPSSYEQYFGPGTRLTVT.

V is TRBV7-2 and J is TRBJ2-1, with D possibly matching TRBD2 (5 bases). The V end lost 4 bases, the J end lost 2 bases, and 6 bases lay between the germline ends. Germline-derived CDR1 and CDR2 are SGHTA and FQGNSA. This CDR3 has 13 residues. Here the CDR3 reads CASSSRAYNEQFF. As DNA, the CDR3 is TGTGCCAGCAGCTCGCGGGCCTACAATGAGCAGTTCTTC. Filled out from reference TRBV7-2 and TRBJ2-1, the complete variable domain reads GAGVSQSPSNKVTEKGKDVELRCDPISGHTALYWYRQSLGQGLEFLIYFQGNSAPDKSGLPSDRFSAERTGGSVSTLTIQRTQQEDSAVYLCASSSRAYNEQFFGPGTRLTVL.

The rearrangement uses TRBV6-6 and TRBJ2-7; 10 bases agree with TRBD2. V was clipped by 8 bases and J by 6 bases; unmatched bases: 10. CDR3 length equals 14 residues. From germline, CDR1 is MNHNY and CDR2 SVGAGI (reference sequence). CDR3 in amino acids: CASRSSGGRGEQYF. The CDR3 DNA is TGTGCCAGCCGATCTAGCGGGGGAAGGGGCGAGCAGTACTTC.

The rearrangement links TRBV6-2 or TRBV6-3 to TRBJ1-1, with TRBD1 as a possible D gene (6 bases). Trimming removed 1 base at V and 1 base at J, with 13 bases between. Germline values: CDR1 MNHEY, CDR2 SVGEGT. The CDR3 is 16 amino acids. CDR3 residues: CASSYLTGTTNTEAFF. CDR3 coding DNA: TGTGCCAGCAGTTACTTAACCGGGACAACGAACACTGAAGCTTTCTTT.

The CDR3 protein is CASSTFRAGAQDTQYF. The CDR3 DNA follows: TGTGCCAGCAGTACCTTCCGAGCGGGGGCACAAGATACGCAGTATTTT. The V call is TRBV5-4, the J call TRBJ2-3; TRBD2 agrees at 8 bases. Germline V CDR1 and CDR2: SGHNT, YYREEE (reference sequence). This CDR3 region has 16 residues. V shed 5 bases and J 5 bases; nucleotides not matched to a gene: 13.

This chain links TRBV9 with TRBJ2-3; 11 positions agree with TRBD2. CDR3 size: 19 residues. Per germline, CDR1 SGDLS and CDR2 YYNGEE. J was trimmed by 6 bases and V by 4 bases; bases with no gene match: 19. CDR3 DNA sequence: TGTGCCAGCAGCCCCTTAGGCCTAGCGGGGGGAACTGGTGGGGATACGCAGTATTTT. Protein product: CASSPLGLAGGTGGDTQYF.

The V gene is TRBV10-3, the J gene TRBJ2-3; 7 nucleotides align to TRBD2. V lost 6 bases, J lost 2 bases, and 5 bases stayed unmatched. Germline loops: CDR1 ENHRY, CDR2 SYGVKD. CDR3 length: 14 amino acids. CDR3 residues: CAISLAGSTDTQYF. CDR3 in DNA: TGTGCCATCAGCTTAGCGGGTTCCACAGATACGCAGTATTTT.

V is TRBV18 and J is TRBJ2-7, with TRBD1 as a possible D gene (6 bases). The CDR3 sequence is 14 residues long. V was cut by 3 bases and J by 5 bases, with 14 bases left in between. Germline V lookup: CDR1 KGHSH, CDR2 LQKENI. CDR3 residues: CASSPQGPPDEQYF. In nucleotides, the CDR3 is TGTGCCAGCTCACCGCAGGGGCCCCCTGACGAGCAGTACTTC.

The genes are TRBV24-1 and TRBJ2-2; TRBD1 matches at 7 bases. This CDR3 is built from 16 residues. The V gene end was trimmed by 3 bases and the J gene end by 6 bases; junction bases not matched to a gene: 9. The germline CDR1 and CDR2 sequences are KGHDR and SFDVKD. The CDR3 sequence: CATSDPRQGRAGELFF. The DNA for the CDR3 is TGTGCCACCAGTGATCCGAGACAGGGCCGTGCCGGGGAGCTGTTTTTT.

The rearrangement joins TRBV6-5 to TRBJ1-1; D gene ambiguous. Germline V gives CDR1 MNHEY, CDR2 SVGAGI. V was trimmed by 6 bases and J by 7 bases, leaving 9 bases between them. This CDR3 is 11 amino acids long. The DNA of the CDR3 is TGTGCCAGCAGATGGCAGAATGAAGCTTTCTTT. Translated: CASRWQNEAFF.

The chain has TRBV28 and TRBJ1-2, with D perhaps matching TRBD1 (6 bases). Germline V CDR1 and CDR2: MDHEN, SYDVKM. The CDR3 spans 13 residues. V was cut by 2 bases and J by 3 bases, with 7 bases left in between. Written as DNA, the CDR3 is TGTGCCAGCAGTTTAAACAGGGACTATGGCTACACCTTC. Translation gives CASSLNRDYGYTF.

The CDR3 nucleotides read TGTGCCAGCAGTCGACAAGGGCCGGGGGACATTCAGTACTTC. It is translated as CASSRQGPGDIQYF. The V gene is TRBV5-8, the J gene TRBJ2-4; weak D call: TRBD2 (6 bases). The CDR3 is 14 amino acids. Germline V gene data show CDR1 as SGHTS and CDR2 as YDEGEE. Deletions cut 5 bases from V and 8 bases from J, with 17 bases between.

This chain uses TRBV3-1 (or the pseudogene TRBV3-2) with TRBJ1-5; possible D gene TRBD1, 5 bases. The germline CDR1 and CDR2 sequences are LGHDT and YNNKEL (reference sequence). V was shortened by 0 bases and J by 9 bases, with 15 bases between the two germline ends. CDR3 length: 15 amino acids. CDR3 DNA: TGTGCCAGCAGCCAAGACAGGGCTCTAGGGCGGCCCCAGCATTTT. It encodes CASSQDRALGRPQHF.

The chain is built from TRBV5-5 and TRBJ1-3; 10 bases are a match to TRBD1. This CDR3 spans 16 amino acids. The germline gives CDR1 SGHKS, CDR2 YYEKEE (reference sequence). Trimming removed 2 bases from V and 5 bases from J; junction bases left unmatched: 7. Here the CDR3 DNA reads TGTGCCAGCAGCTTTCTCCCGGGACAGGGGCGAAACACCATATATTTT. It yields the protein CASSFLPGQGRNTIYF.

The rearrangement joins TRBV28 to TRBJ1-1, with a weak D call TRBD1 (5 bases). Trimming removed 1 base at V and 12 bases at J, with 12 bases between. Germline CDR1 reads MDHEN; CDR2 reads SYDVKM. This CDR3 spans 12 amino acids. The CDR3 region has the DNA TGTGCCAGCAGTTTATTCGGGGGGTTAACTTTCTTT. Translation: CASSLFGGLTFF.

The chain joins TRBV30 to TRBJ2-4; D is perhaps TRBD2 (7 bases). This CDR3 is 16 amino acids long. The V end was cut by 6 bases, the J end by 6 bases, with 24 bases between. The V gene's germline CDR1 is GTSNPN and CDR2 SVGIG (reference sequence). CDR3 protein: CACRRGRQAHGNIQYF. DNA for the CDR3: TGTGCCTGCCGGCGGGGGCGCCAGGCCCACGGAAACATTCAGTACTTC.

The V and J genes are TRBV5-1 and TRBJ2-7; 9 bases line up with TRBD1. J gave up 0 bases and V 4 bases, and 5 bases lay outside the gene matches. Per germline, CDR1 SGHRS and CDR2 YFSETQ. The CDR3 is made up of 15 amino acids. The CDR3 nucleotides are TGCGCCAGCAGCGCCGGACAGGGGAGCTCCTACGAGCAGTACTTC. This encodes CASSAGQGSSYEQYF.

This chain connects TRBV20-1 to TRBJ2-2, with TRBD2 identical over 9 bases. This CDR3 has 14 residues. CDR1 is DFQATT, CDR2 SNEGSKA, per germline (reference sequence). Losses at the gene ends were 3 bases for V and 4 bases for J; bases not matched to a gene: 3. DNA of the CDR3: TGCAGTGCTAGTGCTAGCGGGGTCACCGGGGAGCTGTTTTTT. It is translated as CSASASGVTGELFF.

This clone was observed a few times. Other DNA sequences of this sample code for an identical CDR3. The V gene is TRBV7-9, the J gene TRBJ1-2, with D unclear. Germline V CDR1 and CDR2: SEHNR, FQNEAQ (reference sequence). V gave up 2 bases and J gave up 3 bases, with 10 bases separating them. This CDR3 has 14 amino acids. CDR3 bases: TGTGCCAGCAGCTTAAACCGGGGAGACTATGGCTACACCTTC. This codes for CASSLNRGDYGYTF.

The sample holds a few counts of this clone. The chain carries TRBV19 and TRBJ1-5, with 10 positions matching TRBD1. V lost 8 bases, J lost 3 bases, and 7 bases stayed unmatched. CDR1 and CDR2 from the germline V gene are LNHDA and SQIVND (reference sequence). The CDR3 length is 15 residues. DNA of the CDR3: TGTGCCAGTGAACCGACAGGGGGCCTCAATCAGCCCCAGCATTTT. This sequence encodes CASEPTGGLNQPQHF.

In its sample, this clone was seen once. The chain has TRBV3-1 (or the pseudogene TRBV3-2) and TRBJ1-5, with 8 bases identical to TRBD1. The CDR3 sequence is 14 residues long. Germline lookup yields CDR1 LGHDT and CDR2 YNNKEL (reference sequence). J lost 5 bases, V lost 4 bases, and 4 bases had no gene match. CDR3: CASSLGQGYQPQHF. The CDR3 coding sequence is TGTGCCAGCAGCCTCGGACAGGGATATCAGCCCCAGCATTTT.

The chain joins TRBV6-1 to TRBJ2-1; 15 bases are a match to TRBD2. CDR1 MNHNS and CDR2 SASEGT come from the germline V gene. The CDR3 is made up of 18 amino acids. Unmatched junction bases numbered 4, after V lost 4 bases and J lost 0 bases. In DNA form, the CDR3 reads TGTGCCAGCAGTGGCGGGACTAGCGGGGGGATCTCCTACAATGAGCAGTTCTTC. Translated, it gives CASSGGTSGGISYNEQFF.